This paragraph reports one T cell receptor beta chain. This sample stems from a study of blood T cell repertoires in COVID-19. Whole-study context: From the United States, Italy and Spain came samples of acute and convalescent COVID-19. Sources were T cells, B-cell-depleted T cells, or PBMCs; the material itself was cDNA or gDNA.

Assay: immunoSEQ multiplex PCR; the TCRdb copy retains only in-frame clones and omits some. The sample shows around 380,000 clones, roughly 77% of them seen only once. V gave up 5 bases and J gave up 2 bases, with 10 bases separating them. The CDR3 loop spans 13 amino acids. CDR1 and CDR2 from the germline V gene are KGHSH and LQKENI. The sequenced material came from peripheral blood. This chain links TRBV18 with TRBJ2-7; maybe TRBD1 (6 bases). This TCR was sampled from a human donor with acute or convalescent COVID-19. The donor label of this sample is uncertain. CDR3 in DNA: TGTGCCAGCTCATTACAGGGTCCCTACGAGCAGTACTTC. Translated, it gives CASSLQGPYEQYF.